This T cell receptor beta chain was profiled in a study of immune evolution from preneoplasia to lung adenocarcinoma. There are many counts of this clone. The CDR3 loop spans 12 amino acids. Trimming removed 7 bases from V and 4 bases from J, with 13 bases in between. CDR1 is SQVTM and CDR2 is ANQGSEA in the germline V gene. The method was immunoSEQ multiplex PCR; TCRdb's version includes in-frame clones alone and lacks a portion of them. In the table there are around 40,000 clones, roughly 80% of which are singletons. The clonotype comes from a person aged 55 to 69 with lung adenocarcinoma. The chain links TRBV29-1 to TRBJ2-5; D is perhaps TRBD1 (5 bases). Sequenced: FFPE invasive lung adenocarcinoma tissue. In DNA form, the CDR3 reads TGCAGCGCTGACAGTTCCAGAGAGACCCAGTACTTC. Its protein product is CSADSSRETQYF.